These T cell receptor beta chains were read from a single sample in a study of spatial heterogeneity in lung cancer. TCRdb processed the 5' RACE reads anew with MiXCR; each CDR3 protein has one entry. Among roughly 40,000 distinct CDR3 sequences listed, under 7.5% were seen once. Specimen: PBMCs, collected at surgery. These receptors were taken from a female donor with early-stage non-small cell lung cancer. Each CDR3 is given with its conserved first and last residue. A D gene is named only where the DNA matches it firmly. Size tells how often a clone was seen (once, few, many) or the class of an expanded clone, and some rows leave it out.

j_gene,len,d_gene,abundance,v_gene,CDR3aa,CDR3nt
TRBJ2-3,14,.,many,TRBV12-3/TRBV12-4,CASRPSLNSDTQYF,TGTGCCAGCAGACCCTCCCTAAACTCGGATACGCAGTATTTT
TRBJ2-7,12,TRBD1,many,TRBV10-3,CAISGTGDEQYF,TGTGCCATCAGTGGGACAGGGGATGAGCAGTACTTC
TRBJ1-4,13,TRBD1,.,TRBV7-9,CASSLGQDEKLFF,TGTGCCAGCAGCCTGGGACAGGATGAAAAACTGTTTTTT
TRBJ1-1,11,.,many,TRBV6-1,CRTGFGTEAFF,TGTAGAACAGGGTTCGGCACTGAAGCTTTCTTT
TRBJ2-7,12,.,many,TRBV5-1,CASSDSSYEQYF,TGCGCCAGCAGCGACAGCTCCTACGAGCAGTACTTC
TRBJ1-1,15,.,.,TRBV18,CASSPTAILNTEAFF,TGTGCCAGCTCACCCACGGCCATTCTGAACACTGAAGCTTTCTTT
TRBJ2-2,15,TRBD2,many,TRBV19,CASRRSGGAYGELFF,TGTGCCAGTAGGCGTAGCGGGGGGGCCTACGGGGAGCTGTTTTTT
TRBJ2-7,14,TRBD1,medium-sized,TRBV12-3/TRBV12-4,CASSFRTGKYEQYF,TGTGCCAGCAGTTTTAGGACAGGGAAGTACGAGCAGTACTTC
TRBJ1-3,17,TRBD1,many,TRBV2,CASRAGGQPFSGNTIYF,TGTGCCAGCAGAGCAGGGGGACAGCCCTTCTCTGGAAACACCATATATTTT
TRBJ1-6,11,.,few,TRBV29-1,CSVGESSPLHF,TGCAGCGTTGGGGAGTCAAGTCCCCTCCACTTT
TRBJ1-1,16,TRBD1,many,TRBV2,CASSEGAGGTNTEAFF,TGTGCCAGCAGTGAAGGGGCAGGGGGCACGAACACTGAAGCTTTCTTT
TRBJ2-6,16,.,.,TRBV7-3,CASSRTDGAGANVLTF,TGTGCCAGCAGCCGAACCGACGGAGCCGGGGCCAACGTCCTGACTTTC
TRBJ2-3,17,TRBD2,medium-sized,TRBV27,CASSLSGTSGAYSTQYF,TGTGCCAGCAGTTTGTCGGGGACTAGCGGGGCCTATAGTACGCAGTATTTT
TRBJ2-2,13,.,many,TRBV7-9,CASPYGGFEELFF,TGTGCCTCTCCCTATGGGGGGTTCGAGGAGCTGTTTTTT
TRBJ1-1,13,TRBD1,.,TRBV20-1,CSGTADLNTEAFF,TGCAGCGGGACAGCAGACCTTAACACTGAAGCTTTCTTT
TRBJ2-7,17,TRBD1,many,TRBV3-1,CASSQDRGQGTPYEQYF,TGTGCCAGCAGCCAAGATAGGGGACAGGGGACTCCCTACGAGCAGTACTTC
TRBJ1-1,13,.,many,TRBV6-6,CASSYWGNTEAFF,TGTGCCAGCAGTTATTGGGGGAACACTGAAGCTTTCTTT
TRBJ2-2,15,.,few,TRBV6-5,CASSPGTLNTGELFF,TGTGCCAGCAGTCCCGGGACTCTGAACACCGGGGAGCTGTTTTTT
TRBJ1-1,18,.,.,TRBV18,CASSRNFARGGVNTEAFF,TGTGCCAGCTCACGGAACTTCGCGCGAGGGGGAGTGAACACTGAAGCTTTCTTT
TRBJ1-1,13,.,.,TRBV5-1,CASSLRENTEAFF,TGCGCCAGCAGCCTCAGGGAAAACACTGAAGCTTTCTTT
TRBJ2-3,19,.,.,TRBV12-3/TRBV12-4,CASSSSLGGGAQDPDTQYF,TGTGCCAGCAGCTCCTCGCTTGGTGGGGGGGCCCAGGACCCAGATACGCAGTATTTT
TRBJ2-1,15,TRBD2,many,TRBV5-4,CASSQRLAGDNEQFF,TGTGCCAGCAGCCAACGACTAGCGGGGGATAATGAGCAGTTCTTC
TRBJ2-6,16,.,.,TRBV7-2,CASSLGLKVGANVLTF,TGTGCCAGCAGCTTAGGGCTTAAGGTCGGGGCCAACGTCCTGACTTTC
TRBJ2-5,15,TRBD2,few,TRBV9,CASSGTSGPQETQYF,TGTGCCAGCAGCGGGACTAGCGGGCCACAAGAGACCCAGTACTTC
TRBJ1-1,13,.,many,TRBV9,CASSVEQFSEAFF,TGTGCCAGCAGCGTAGAACAGTTTTCTGAAGCTTTCTTT
TRBJ2-7,15,TRBD1,many,TRBV5-1,CASSLEGQGQGEQYF,TGCGCCAGCAGCTTGGAAGGACAGGGTCAAGGAGAGCAGTACTTC
TRBJ2-1,14,.,many,TRBV10-3,CAIGRQAEDNEQFF,TGTGCCATCGGTCGACAGGCTGAGGACAATGAGCAGTTCTTC
TRBJ2-3,16,TRBD2,many,TRBV19,CASSRGTSGGTDTQYF,TGTGCCAGTAGTAGGGGGACTAGCGGGGGCACAGATACGCAGTATTTT
TRBJ2-1,13,.,.,TRBV29-1,CSVVSREGNEQFF,TGCAGCGTTGTTTCCCGTGAGGGCAATGAGCAGTTCTTC
TRBJ2-4,18,TRBD2,.,TRBV4-1,CASSFRLAGGVAKNIQYF,TGCGCCAGCAGCTTCCGACTAGCGGGGGGGGTAGCCAAAAACATTCAGTACTTC
TRBJ2-2,18,TRBD2,many,TRBV7-2,CASRGTSGSRSNTGELFF,TGTGCCAGCAGAGGAACTAGCGGGTCCCGTTCGAACACCGGGGAGCTGTTTTTT
TRBJ2-1,13,.,many,TRBV3-1,CASSHDRYNEQFF,TGTGCCAGCAGCCATGACAGATACAATGAGCAGTTCTTC
TRBJ2-1,14,.,many,TRBV5-1,CASSLSPTTGEQFF,TGCGCCAGCAGCTTGAGCCCGACTACTGGAGAGCAGTTCTTC
TRBJ1-6,16,.,few,TRBV14,CASSQETGFLNSPLHF,TGTGCCAGCAGCCAAGAGACAGGATTTTTGAATTCACCCCTCCACTTT
TRBJ2-3,15,.,many,TRBV20-1,CSAAKRGPFTDTQYF,TGCAGTGCTGCCAAACGCGGACCCTTCACAGATACGCAGTATTTT
TRBJ1-2,14,.,.,TRBV12-3/TRBV12-4,CASSRRQNNYAYTF,TGTGCCAGCAGTAGGCGACAGAATAACTATGCCTACACCTTC
TRBJ2-1,13,TRBD1,many,TRBV20-1,CSAPRTGENEQFF,TGCAGTGCTCCACGGACAGGAGAAAATGAGCAGTTCTTC
TRBJ1-2,13,.,.,TRBV9,CASSRDRPYGYTF,TGTGCCAGCAGCAGAGACAGGCCCTATGGCTACACCTTC
TRBJ1-5,15,.,many,TRBV5-1,CASSLDGGDHQPQHF,TGCGCCAGCAGCTTGGACGGCGGTGATCATCAGCCCCAGCATTTT
TRBJ2-5,15,TRBD1,many,TRBV28,CASRSDRGPQETQYF,TGTGCCAGCAGATCGGACAGGGGGCCACAAGAGACCCAGTACTTC